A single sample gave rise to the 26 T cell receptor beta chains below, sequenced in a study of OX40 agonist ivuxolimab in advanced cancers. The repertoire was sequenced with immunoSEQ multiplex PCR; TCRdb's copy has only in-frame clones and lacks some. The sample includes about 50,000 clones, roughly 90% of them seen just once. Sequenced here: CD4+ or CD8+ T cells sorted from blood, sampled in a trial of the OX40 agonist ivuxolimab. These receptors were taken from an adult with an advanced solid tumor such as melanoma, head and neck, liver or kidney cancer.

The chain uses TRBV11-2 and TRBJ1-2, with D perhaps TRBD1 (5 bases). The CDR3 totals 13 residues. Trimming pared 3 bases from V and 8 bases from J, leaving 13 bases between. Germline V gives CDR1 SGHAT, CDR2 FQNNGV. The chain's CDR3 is CASSLRQGLGYTF. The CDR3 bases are TGTGCCAGCAGCTTGAGGCAGGGCCTCGGCTACACCTTC.

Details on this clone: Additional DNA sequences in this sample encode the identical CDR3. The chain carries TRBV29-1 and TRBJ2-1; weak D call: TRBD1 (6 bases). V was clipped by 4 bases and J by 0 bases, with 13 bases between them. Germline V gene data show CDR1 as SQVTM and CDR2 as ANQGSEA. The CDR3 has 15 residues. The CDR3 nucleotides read TGCAGCGTTGCGAGACAGGCGAGCTCCTACAATGAGCAGTTCTTC. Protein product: CSVARQASSYNEQFF.

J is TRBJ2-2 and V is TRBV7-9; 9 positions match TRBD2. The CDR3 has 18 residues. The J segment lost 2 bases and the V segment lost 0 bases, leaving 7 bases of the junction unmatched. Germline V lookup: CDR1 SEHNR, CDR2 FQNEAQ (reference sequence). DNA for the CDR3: TGTGCCAGCAGCTTAGCCCGCCTCCTAGCGGGAAACACCGGGGAGCTGTTTTTT. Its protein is CASSLARLLAGNTGELFF.

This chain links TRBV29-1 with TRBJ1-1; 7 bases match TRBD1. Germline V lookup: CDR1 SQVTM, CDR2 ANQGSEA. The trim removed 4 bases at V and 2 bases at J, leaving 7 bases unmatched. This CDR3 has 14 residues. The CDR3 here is CSVAQGGGNTEAFF. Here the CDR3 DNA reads TGCAGCGTTGCCCAGGGGGGGGGAAACACTGAAGCTTTCTTT. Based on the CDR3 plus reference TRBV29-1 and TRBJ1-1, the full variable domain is SAVISQKPSRDICQRGTSLTIQCQVDSQVTMMFWYRQQPGQSLTLIATANQGSEATYESGFVIDKFPISRPNLTFSTLTVSNMSPEDSSIYLCSVAQGGGNTEAFFGQGTRLTVV.

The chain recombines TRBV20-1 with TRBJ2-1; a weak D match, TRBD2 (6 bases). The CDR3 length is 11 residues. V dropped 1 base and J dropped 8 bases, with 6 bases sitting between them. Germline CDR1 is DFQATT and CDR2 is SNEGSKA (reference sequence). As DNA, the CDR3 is TGCAGTGCTAGAGGGGACTATGAGCAGTTCTTC. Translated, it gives CSARGDYEQFF.

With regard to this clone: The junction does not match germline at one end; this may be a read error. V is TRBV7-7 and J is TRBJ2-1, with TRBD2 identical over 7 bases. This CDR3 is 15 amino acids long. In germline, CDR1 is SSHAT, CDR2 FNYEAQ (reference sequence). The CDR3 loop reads CASSPSSGSYNEQFF. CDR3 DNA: TGTGCTAGCAGTCCTTCTAGCGGATCCTACAATGAGCAGTTCTTC.

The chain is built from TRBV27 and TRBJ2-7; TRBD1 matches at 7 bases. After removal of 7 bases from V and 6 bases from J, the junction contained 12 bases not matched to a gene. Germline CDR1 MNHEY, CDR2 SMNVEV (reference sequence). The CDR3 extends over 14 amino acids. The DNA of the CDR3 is TGTGCCAGCAAGGGGGCCCTAGGGGGCCTCGAGCAGTACTTC. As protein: CASKGALGGLEQYF.

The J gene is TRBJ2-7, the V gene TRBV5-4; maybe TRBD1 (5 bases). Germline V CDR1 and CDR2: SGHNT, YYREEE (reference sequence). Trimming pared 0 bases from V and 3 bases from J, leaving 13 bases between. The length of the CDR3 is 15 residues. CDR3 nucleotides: TGTGCCAGCAGCTTGGGGGGCGCCATAGACTACGAGCAGTACTTC. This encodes CASSLGGAIDYEQYF.

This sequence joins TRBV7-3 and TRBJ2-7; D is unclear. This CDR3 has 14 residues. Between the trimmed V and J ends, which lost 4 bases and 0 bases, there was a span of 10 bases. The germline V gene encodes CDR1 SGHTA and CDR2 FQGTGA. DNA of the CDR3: TGTGCCAGCAGCTCAAGGTTGAGCTCCTACGAGCAGTACTTC. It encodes CASSSRLSSYEQYF.

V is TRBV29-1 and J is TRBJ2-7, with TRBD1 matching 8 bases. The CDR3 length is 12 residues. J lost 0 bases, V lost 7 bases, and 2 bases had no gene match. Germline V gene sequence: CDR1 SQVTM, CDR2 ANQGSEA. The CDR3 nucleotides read TGCAGCGCCGGACAGGGCTCCTACGAGCAGTACTTC. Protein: CSAGQGSYEQYF.

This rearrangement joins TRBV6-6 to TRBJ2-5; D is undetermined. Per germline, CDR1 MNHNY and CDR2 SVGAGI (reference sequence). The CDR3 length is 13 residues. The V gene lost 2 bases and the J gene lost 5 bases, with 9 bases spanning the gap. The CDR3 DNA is TGTGCCAGCAGTTACCGGCGTGGGGAGACCCAGTACTTC. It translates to CASSYRRGETQYF.

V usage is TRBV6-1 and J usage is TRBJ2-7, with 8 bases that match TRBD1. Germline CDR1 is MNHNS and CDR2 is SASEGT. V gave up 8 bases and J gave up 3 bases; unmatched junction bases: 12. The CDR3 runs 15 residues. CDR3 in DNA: TGTGCCAGCGCCGGTGGGGACAGGTCCTACTACGAGCAGTACTTC. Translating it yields CASAGGDRSYYEQYF.

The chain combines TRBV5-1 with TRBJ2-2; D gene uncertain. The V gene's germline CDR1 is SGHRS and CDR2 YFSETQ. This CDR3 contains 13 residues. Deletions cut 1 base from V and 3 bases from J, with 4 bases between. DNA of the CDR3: TGCGCCAGCAGCTTGAGCCACACCGGGGAGCTGTTTTTT. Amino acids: CASSLSHTGELFF.

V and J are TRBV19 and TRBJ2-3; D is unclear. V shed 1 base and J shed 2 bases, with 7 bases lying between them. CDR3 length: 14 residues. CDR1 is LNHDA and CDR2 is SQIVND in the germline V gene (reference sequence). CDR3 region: CASSIGQLTDTQYF. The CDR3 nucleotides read TGTGCCAGTAGTATAGGGCAGCTCACAGATACGCAGTATTTT.

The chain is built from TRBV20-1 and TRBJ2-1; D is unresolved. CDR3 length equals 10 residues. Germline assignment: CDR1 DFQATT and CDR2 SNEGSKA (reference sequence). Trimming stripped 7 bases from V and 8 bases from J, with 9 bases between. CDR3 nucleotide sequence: TGCAGTGTGGCGGTCGATGAGCAGTTCTTC. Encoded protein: CSVAVDEQFF.

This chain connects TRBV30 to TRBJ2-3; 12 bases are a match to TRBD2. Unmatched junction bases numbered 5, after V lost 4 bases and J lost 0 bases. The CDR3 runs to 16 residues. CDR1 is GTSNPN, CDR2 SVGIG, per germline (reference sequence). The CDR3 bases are TGTGCCTGGACCAGACTAGCGGGGGCTAGCACAGATACGCAGTATTTT. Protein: CAWTRLAGASTDTQYF.

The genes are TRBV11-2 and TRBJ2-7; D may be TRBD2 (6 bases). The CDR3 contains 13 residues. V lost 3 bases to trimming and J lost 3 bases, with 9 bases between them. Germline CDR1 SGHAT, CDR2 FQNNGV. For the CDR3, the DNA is TGTGCCAGCAGCTTTGGGGGGTTCTACGAGCAGTACTTC. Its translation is CASSFGGFYEQYF.

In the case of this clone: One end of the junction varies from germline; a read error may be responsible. CDR3 sequence: CASSLQATGGQPQHF. Written as DNA, the CDR3 is TGTGCCAGCAGCTTACAGGCAACCGGCGGTCAGCCCCAGCATTTT. The genes are TRBV5-1 and TRBJ1-5; D perhaps matches TRBD1 (5 bases). The germline V gene has CDR1 SGHRS and CDR2 YFSETQ. The CDR3 loop spans 15 amino acids.

This CDR3 is CASSGLGLDTQYF. The CDR3 region has the DNA TGTGCCAGCAGTGGGTTAGGCTTGGATACGCAGTATTTT. This chain joins TRBV6-1 and TRBJ2-3; D unresolved. V lost 4 bases to trimming and J lost 6 bases, with 11 bases between them. The CDR3 has 13 residues. Germline V gene sequence: CDR1 MNHNS, CDR2 SASEGT.

The CDR3, as DNA: TGTGCCAGCAGTTCACCACACCGGGCCCCGGAGGGCTACACCTTC. Amino acids: CASSSPHRAPEGYTF. The chain has TRBV28 and TRBJ1-2; D call uncertain. CDR3 size: 15 residues. Germline V gene data show CDR1 as MDHEN and CDR2 as SYDVKM. V was clipped by 4 bases and J by 8 bases, with 20 bases between them.

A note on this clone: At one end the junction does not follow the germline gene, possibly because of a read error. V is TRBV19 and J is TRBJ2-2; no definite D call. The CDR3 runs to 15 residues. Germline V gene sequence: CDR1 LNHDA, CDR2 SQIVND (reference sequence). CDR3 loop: CASSIRLSNAGELFF. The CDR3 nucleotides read TGTGCCAGTAGTATCAGACTGTCGAACGCCGGGGAGCTGTTTTTT. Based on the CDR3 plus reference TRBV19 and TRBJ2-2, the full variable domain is DGGITQSPKYLFRKEGQNVTLSCEQNLNHDAMYWYRQDPGQGLRLIYYSQIVNDFQKGDIAEGYSVSREKKESFPLTVTSAQKNPTAFYLCASSIRLSNAGELFFGEGSRLTVL.

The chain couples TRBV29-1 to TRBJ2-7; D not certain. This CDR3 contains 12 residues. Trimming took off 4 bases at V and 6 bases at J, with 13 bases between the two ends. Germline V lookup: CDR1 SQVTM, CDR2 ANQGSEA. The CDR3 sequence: CSVGGSGGEQYF. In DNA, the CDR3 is TGCAGCGTTGGAGGATCGGGTGGCGAGCAGTACTTC.

CDR3 region: CSVDQLNTEAFF. CDR3 bases: TGCAGCGTTGACCAGTTGAACACTGAAGCTTTCTTT. The V gene is TRBV29-1, the J gene TRBJ1-1; no definite D call. The CDR3 sequence is 12 residues long. CDR1 SQVTM and CDR2 ANQGSEA come from the germline V gene. Deletions cut 3 bases from V and 0 bases from J, with 5 bases between.

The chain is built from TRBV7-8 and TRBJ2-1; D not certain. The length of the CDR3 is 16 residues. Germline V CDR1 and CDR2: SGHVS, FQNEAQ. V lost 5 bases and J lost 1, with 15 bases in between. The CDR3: CASSAQYRASYNEQFF. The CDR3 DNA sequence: TGTGCCAGCAGCGCTCAGTACAGAGCGTCCTACAATGAGCAGTTCTTC.

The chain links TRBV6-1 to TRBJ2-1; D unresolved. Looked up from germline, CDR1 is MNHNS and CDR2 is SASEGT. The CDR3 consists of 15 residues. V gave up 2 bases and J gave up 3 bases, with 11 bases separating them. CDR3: CASSENPDVYNEQFF. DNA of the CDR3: TGTGCCAGCAGTGAAAATCCGGACGTCTACAATGAGCAGTTCTTC.

The CDR3 region is CASTSWVHNEQFF. CDR3 nucleotides: TGTGCCAGCACCTCTTGGGTTCACAATGAGCAGTTCTTC. V gene TRBV7-2 combines with J gene TRBJ2-1, with no clear D. V was shortened by 7 bases and J by 5 bases, with 12 bases between the two germline ends. The CDR3 runs 13 residues. The germline V gene has CDR1 SGHTA and CDR2 FQGNSA. Using reference TRBV7-2 and TRBJ2-1 for the parts outside the CDR3, the full variable domain is GAGVSQSPSNKVTEKGKDVELRCDPISGHTALYWYRQSLGQGLEFLIYFQGNSAPDKSGLPSDRFSAERTGGSVSTLTIQRTQQEDSAVYLCASTSWVHNEQFFGPGTRLTVL.